These T cell receptor beta chains were read from a single sample in a study of cytomegalovirus exposure and HLA in healthy donors. Using immunoSEQ multiplex PCR, the repertoire was profiled, and TCRdb retains in-frame clones only, with some absent. The sample shows approximately 160,000 clones, approximately 80% of them seen only once. Sequenced sample: PBMCs. Receptors originate from a man aged 30 to 45 in good health and CMV-seropositive. Both conserved end residues are part of each CDR3. A D gene is named only where the DNA matches it firmly. Part of the rows lack a size; the others show once, few, many or a class for expanded clones.

V: TRBV30; D: TRBD2; length: 14; size: .; J: TRBJ2-7; CDR3: CASTLRGRLYEQYF; DNA: TGTGCCTCCACCCTTCGCGGGAGGCTCTACGAGCAGTACTTC
V: TRBV7-9; D: TRBD2; length: 16; size: .; J: TRBJ2-1; CDR3: CASSLWASGTYNEQFF; DNA: TGTGCCAGCAGCTTATGGGCTAGCGGGACGTACAATGAGCAGTTCTTC
V: TRBV5-1; D: .; length: 15; size: .; J: TRBJ1-1; CDR3: CASSLNAGVNTEAFF; DNA: TGCGCCAGCAGCTTAAATGCAGGGGTGAACACTGAAGCTTTCTTT
V: TRBV28; D: .; length: 14; size: .; J: TRBJ1-5; CDR3: CASSLELGNQPQHF; DNA: TGTGCCAGCAGTTTAGAGTTGGGCAATCAGCCCCAGCATTTT
V: TRBV5-4; D: .; length: 17; size: .; J: TRBJ2-3; CDR3: CASQLIGRTTGTDTQYF; DNA: TGTGCCAGCCAACTAATAGGCCGAACGACTGGCACAGATACGCAGTATTTT
V: TRBV7-6; D: TRBD1; length: 18; size: once; J: TRBJ1-1; CDR3: CASSLLAPPGTVNTEAFF; DNA: TGTGCCAGCAGCCTACTTGCCCCTCCCGGGACAGTGAACACTGAAGCTTTCTTT
V: TRBV5-6; D: TRBD2; length: 16; size: .; J: TRBJ2-3; CDR3: CASSWGLAGDRDTQYF; DNA: TGTGCCAGCAGCTGGGGACTAGCGGGGGACCGAGATACGCAGTATTTT
V: TRBV2; D: .; length: 14; size: few; J: TRBJ2-2; CDR3: CASSPRGNTGELFF; DNA: TGTGCCAGCAGCCCCAGGGGAAACACCGGGGAGCTGTTTTTT
V: TRBV28; D: TRBD1; length: 14; size: .; J: TRBJ2-7; CDR3: CASRPATGAYEQYF; DNA: TGTGCCAGCAGGCCAGCGACAGGGGCCTACGAGCAGTACTTC
V: TRBV27; D: TRBD1; length: 15; size: .; J: TRBJ2-1; CDR3: CASSLTGALLNEQFF; DNA: TGTGCCAGCAGTTTAACAGGGGCTCTTCTCAATGAGCAGTTCTTC
V: TRBV6-5; D: .; length: 13; size: .; J: TRBJ1-2; CDR3: CASSDRERHGYTF; DNA: TGTGCCAGCAGTGACCGGGAGAGACATGGCTACACCTTC
V: TRBV7-2; D: .; length: 13; size: .; J: TRBJ1-5; CDR3: CASSFSSNQPQHF; DNA: TGTGCCAGCAGCTTTAGCTCCAATCAGCCCCAGCATTTT
V: TRBV4-1; D: .; length: 16; size: .; J: TRBJ2-7; CDR3: CASSQALAGYSYEQYF; DNA: TGCGCCAGCAGCCAAGCCCTAGCCGGTTACTCCTACGAGCAGTACTTC
V: TRBV27; D: TRBD1; length: 17; size: .; J: TRBJ2-7; CDR3: CASSLNRGYGPIYEQYF; DNA: TGTGCCAGCAGTTTAAACAGGGGGTATGGACCCATCTACGAGCAGTACTTC
V: TRBV6-6; D: .; length: 14; size: many; J: TRBJ2-7; CDR3: CASSTPGFPYEQYF; DNA: TGTGCCAGCAGTACACCAGGGTTCCCCTACGAGCAGTACTTC
V: TRBV15; D: TRBD1; length: 15; size: .; J: TRBJ2-5; CDR3: CATSRVQGAEQTQYF; DNA: TGTGCCACCAGCAGAGTTCAGGGGGCGGAACAGACCCAGTACTTC